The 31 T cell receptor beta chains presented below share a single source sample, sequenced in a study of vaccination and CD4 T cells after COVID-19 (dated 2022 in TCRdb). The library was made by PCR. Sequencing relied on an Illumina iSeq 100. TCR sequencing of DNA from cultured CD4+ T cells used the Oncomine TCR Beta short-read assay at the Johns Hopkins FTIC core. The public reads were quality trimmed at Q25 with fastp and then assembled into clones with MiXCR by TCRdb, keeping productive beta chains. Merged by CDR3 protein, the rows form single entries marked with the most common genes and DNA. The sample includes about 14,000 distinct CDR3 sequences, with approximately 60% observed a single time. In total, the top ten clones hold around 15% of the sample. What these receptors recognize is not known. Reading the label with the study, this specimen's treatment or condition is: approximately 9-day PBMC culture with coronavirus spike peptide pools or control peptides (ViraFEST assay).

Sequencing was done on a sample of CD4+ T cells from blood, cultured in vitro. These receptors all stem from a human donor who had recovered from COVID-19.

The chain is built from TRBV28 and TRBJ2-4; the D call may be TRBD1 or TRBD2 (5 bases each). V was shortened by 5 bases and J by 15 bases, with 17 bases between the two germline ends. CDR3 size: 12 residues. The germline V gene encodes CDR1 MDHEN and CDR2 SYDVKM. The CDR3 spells CASSGGAPNPYF. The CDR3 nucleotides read TGTGCCAGCAGTGGGGGAGCCCCGAATCCGTACTTC.

Written as DNA, the CDR3 is TGTGCCAGCAGTGATAGGCGGTCCCCTCTCGATGAGCAGTTCTTC. Encoded protein: CASSDRRSPLDEQFF. This chain joins TRBV28 and TRBJ2-1; D is ambiguous. From germline, CDR1 is MDHEN and CDR2 SYDVKM. The CDR3 is made up of 15 amino acids. V lost 5 bases to trimming and J lost 8 bases, with 19 bases between them. The whole variable domain, remainder taken from reference TRBV28 and TRBJ2-1, is DVKVTQSSRYLVKRTGEKVFLECVQDMDHENMFWYRQDPGLGLRLIYFSYDVKMKEKGDIPEGYSVSREKKERFSLILESASTNQTSMYLCASSDRRSPLDEQFFGPGTRLTVL.

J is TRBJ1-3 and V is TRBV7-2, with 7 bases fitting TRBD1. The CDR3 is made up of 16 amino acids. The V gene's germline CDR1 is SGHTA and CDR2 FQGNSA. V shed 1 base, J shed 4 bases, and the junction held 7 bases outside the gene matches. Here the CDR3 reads CASSLVGGGGGNTIYF. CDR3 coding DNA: TGTGCCAGCAGCTTAGTGGGTGGAGGGGGCGGAAACACCATATATTTT.

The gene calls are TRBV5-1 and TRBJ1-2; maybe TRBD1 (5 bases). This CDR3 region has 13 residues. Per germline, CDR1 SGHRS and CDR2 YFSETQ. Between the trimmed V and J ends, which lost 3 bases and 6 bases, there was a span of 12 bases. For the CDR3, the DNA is TGCGCCAGCAGCTCCCCAGGCAGGGATGGCTACACCTTC. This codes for CASSSPGRDGYTF.

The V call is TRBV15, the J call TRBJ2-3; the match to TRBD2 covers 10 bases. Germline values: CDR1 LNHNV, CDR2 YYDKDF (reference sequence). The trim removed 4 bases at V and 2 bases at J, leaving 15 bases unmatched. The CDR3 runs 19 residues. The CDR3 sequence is CATSTPPEGLAGVTDTQYF. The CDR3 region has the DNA TGTGCCACCAGCACCCCCCCGGAGGGCCTAGCGGGGGTCACAGATACGCAGTATTTT.

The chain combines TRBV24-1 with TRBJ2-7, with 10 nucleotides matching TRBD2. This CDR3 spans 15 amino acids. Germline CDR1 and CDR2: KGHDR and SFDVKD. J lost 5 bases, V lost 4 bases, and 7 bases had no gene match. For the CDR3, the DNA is TGTGCCACCAGTGAGACCCTAGCGGGAGAAGACGAGCAGTACTTC. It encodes CATSETLAGEDEQYF.

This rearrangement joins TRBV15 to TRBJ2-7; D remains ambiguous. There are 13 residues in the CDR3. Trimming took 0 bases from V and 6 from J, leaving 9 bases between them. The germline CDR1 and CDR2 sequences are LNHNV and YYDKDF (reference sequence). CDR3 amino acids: CATSRDPVREQYF. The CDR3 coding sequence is TGTGCCACCAGCAGAGATCCGGTTCGCGAGCAGTACTTC.

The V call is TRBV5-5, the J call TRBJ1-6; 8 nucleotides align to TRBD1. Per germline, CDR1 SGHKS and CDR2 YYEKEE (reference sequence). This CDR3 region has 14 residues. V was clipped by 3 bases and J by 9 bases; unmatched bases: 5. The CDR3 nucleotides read TGTGCCAGCAGCTGGGACAGGCCCGGTTCACCCCTCCACTTT. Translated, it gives CASSWDRPGSPLHF.

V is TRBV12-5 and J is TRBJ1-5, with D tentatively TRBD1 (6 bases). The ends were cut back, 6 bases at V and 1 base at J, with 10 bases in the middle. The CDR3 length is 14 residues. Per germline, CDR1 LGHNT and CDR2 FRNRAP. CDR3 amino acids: CASGAGESNQPQHF. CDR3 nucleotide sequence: TGTGCTAGTGGGGCAGGGGAGAGCAATCAGCCCCAGCATTTT.

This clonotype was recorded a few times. This CDR3 reads CASSSGALDTEAFF. CDR3 DNA sequence: TGTGCCAGCAGTTCGGGGGCGTTAGACACTGAAGCTTTCTTT. The J gene is TRBJ1-1, the V gene TRBV5-4, with D maybe TRBD1 (6 bases). The CDR3 totals 14 residues. CDR1 is SGHNT, CDR2 YYREEE, per germline (reference sequence). V gave up 5 bases and J gave up 3 bases, with 14 bases separating them.

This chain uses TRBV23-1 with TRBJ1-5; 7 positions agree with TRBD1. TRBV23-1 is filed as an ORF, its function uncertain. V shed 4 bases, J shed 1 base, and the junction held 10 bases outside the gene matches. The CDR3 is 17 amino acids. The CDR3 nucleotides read TGCGCCAGCAGTCGCCGGTACAGGGGAAGGAGCAATCAGCCCCAGCATTTT. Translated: CASSRRYRGRSNQPQHF.

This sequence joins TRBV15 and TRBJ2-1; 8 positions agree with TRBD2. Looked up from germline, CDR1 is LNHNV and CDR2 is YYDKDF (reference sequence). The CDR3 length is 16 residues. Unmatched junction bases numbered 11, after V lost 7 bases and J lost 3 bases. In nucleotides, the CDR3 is TGTGCCACCAAACAACCTTCCGGGACTAGCTACAATGAGCAGTTCTTC. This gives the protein CATKQPSGTSYNEQFF.

CDR3 coding DNA: TGCAGTGTAACGCGAACAGGGCTCTACACTGAAGCTTTCTTT. Translating gives CSVTRTGLYTEAFF. The chain couples TRBV20-1 to TRBJ1-1, with a possible D match to TRBD1 (6 bases). CDR3 length: 14 amino acids. Trimming removed 7 bases from V and 3 bases from J, with 18 bases in between. Germline loops: CDR1 DFQATT, CDR2 SNEGSKA (reference sequence).

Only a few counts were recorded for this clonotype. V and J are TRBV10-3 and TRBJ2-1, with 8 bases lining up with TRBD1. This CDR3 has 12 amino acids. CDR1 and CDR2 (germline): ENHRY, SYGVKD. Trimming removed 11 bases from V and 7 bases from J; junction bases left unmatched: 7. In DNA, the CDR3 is TGTGCCTGCAGGGGGCTCGGGAATGAGCAGTTCTTC. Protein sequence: CACRGLGNEQFF.

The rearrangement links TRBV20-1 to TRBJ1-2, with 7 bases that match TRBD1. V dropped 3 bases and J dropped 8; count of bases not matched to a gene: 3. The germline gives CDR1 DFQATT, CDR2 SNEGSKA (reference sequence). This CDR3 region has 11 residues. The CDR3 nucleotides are TGCAGTGCTAGTGACAGGGAGGGCTACACCTTC. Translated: CSASDREGYTF.

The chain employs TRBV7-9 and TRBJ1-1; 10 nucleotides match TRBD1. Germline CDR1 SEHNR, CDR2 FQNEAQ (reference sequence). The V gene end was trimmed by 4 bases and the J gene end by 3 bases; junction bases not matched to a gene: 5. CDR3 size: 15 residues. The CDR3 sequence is CASSWTGGVYTEAFF. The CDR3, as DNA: TGTGCCAGCAGCTGGACAGGGGGGGTGTACACTGAAGCTTTCTTT.

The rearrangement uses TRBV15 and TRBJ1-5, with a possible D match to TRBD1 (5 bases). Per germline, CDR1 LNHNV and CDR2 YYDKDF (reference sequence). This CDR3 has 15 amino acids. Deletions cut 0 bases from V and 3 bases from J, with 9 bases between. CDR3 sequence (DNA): TGTGCCACCAGCAGAGAGGGACGGCACAATCAGCCCCAGCATTTT. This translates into CATSREGRHNQPQHF.

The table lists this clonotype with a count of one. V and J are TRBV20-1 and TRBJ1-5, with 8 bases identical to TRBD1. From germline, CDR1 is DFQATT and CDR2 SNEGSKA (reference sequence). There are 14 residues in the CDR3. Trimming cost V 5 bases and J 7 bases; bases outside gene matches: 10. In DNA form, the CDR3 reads TGCAGTGCTCGTCCAGGACAGGGTTCACAGCCCCAGCATTTT. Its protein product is CSARPGQGSQPQHF.

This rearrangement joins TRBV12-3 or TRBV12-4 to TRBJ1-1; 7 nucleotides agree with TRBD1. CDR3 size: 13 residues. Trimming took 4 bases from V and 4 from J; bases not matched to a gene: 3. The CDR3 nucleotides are TGTGCCAGCAGTTCAGGGGGGAGCACTGAAGCTTTCTTT. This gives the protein CASSSGGSTEAFF.

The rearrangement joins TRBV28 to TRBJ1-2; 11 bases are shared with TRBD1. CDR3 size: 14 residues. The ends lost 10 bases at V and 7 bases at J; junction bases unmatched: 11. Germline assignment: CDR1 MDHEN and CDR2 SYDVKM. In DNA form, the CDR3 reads TGTGCCATCCGCGGGACAGGGGGGAATGGTGGCTACACCTTC. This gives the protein CAIRGTGGNGGYTF.

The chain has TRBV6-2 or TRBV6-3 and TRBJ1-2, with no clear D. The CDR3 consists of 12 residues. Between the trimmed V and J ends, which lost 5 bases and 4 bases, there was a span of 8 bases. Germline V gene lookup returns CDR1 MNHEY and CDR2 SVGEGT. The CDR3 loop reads CASSAGVYGYTF. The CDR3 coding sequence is TGTGCCAGCAGTGCGGGAGTCTATGGCTACACCTTC.

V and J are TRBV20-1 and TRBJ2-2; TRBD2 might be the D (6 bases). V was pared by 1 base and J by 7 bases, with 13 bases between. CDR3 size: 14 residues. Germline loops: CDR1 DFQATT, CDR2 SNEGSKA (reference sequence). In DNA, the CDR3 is TGCAGTGCTAGAGTTGCGGGAAGGAACGGGGAGCTGTTTTTT. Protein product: CSARVAGRNGELFF.

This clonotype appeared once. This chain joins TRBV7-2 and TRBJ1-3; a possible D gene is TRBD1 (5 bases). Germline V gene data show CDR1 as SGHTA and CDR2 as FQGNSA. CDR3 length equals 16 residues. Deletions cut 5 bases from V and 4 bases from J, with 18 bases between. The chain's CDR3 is CASSPFGGAAGNTIYF. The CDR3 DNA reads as TGTGCCAGCAGCCCCTTCGGAGGGGCTGCCGGAAACACCATATATTTT.

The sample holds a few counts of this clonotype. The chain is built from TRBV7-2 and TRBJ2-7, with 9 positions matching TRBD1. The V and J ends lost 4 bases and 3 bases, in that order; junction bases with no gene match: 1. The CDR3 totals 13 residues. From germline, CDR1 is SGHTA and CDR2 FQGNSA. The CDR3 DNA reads TGTGCCAGCAGCTGGGACAGGGTCTACGAGCAGTACTTC. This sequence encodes CASSWDRVYEQYF.

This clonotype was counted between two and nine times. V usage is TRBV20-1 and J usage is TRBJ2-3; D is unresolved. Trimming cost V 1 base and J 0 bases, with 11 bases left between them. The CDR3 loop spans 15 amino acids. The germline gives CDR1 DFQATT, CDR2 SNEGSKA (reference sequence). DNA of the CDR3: TGCAGTGCTAGAGTCTTGGCCTCTAGCACAGATACGCAGTATTTT. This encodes CSARVLASSTDTQYF.

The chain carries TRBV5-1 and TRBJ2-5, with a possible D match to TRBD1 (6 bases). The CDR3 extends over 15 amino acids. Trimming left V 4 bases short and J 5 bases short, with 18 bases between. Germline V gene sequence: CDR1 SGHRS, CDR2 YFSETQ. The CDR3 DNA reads TGCGCCAGCAGCGCAGGGACACCCGAGGTGGAGACCCAGTACTTC. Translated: CASSAGTPEVETQYF.

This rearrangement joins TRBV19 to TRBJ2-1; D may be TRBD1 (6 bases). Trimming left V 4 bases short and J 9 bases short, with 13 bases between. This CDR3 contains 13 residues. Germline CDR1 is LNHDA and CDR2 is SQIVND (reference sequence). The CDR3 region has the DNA TGTGCCAGTAGTAAACAGGGTTCGAGTGAGCAGTTCTTC. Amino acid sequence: CASSKQGSSEQFF.

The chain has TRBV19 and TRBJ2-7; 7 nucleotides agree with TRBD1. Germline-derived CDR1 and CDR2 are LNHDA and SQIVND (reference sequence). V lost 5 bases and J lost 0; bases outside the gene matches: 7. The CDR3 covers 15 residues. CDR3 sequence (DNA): TGTGCCAGTAGTTCGAGGACAGGCCTCTCCTACGAGCAGTACTTC. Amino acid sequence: CASSSRTGLSYEQYF. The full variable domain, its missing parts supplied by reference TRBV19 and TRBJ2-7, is DGGITQSPKYLFRKEGQNVTLSCEQNLNHDAMYWYRQDPGQGLRLIYYSQIVNDFQKGDIAEGYSVSREKKESFPLTVTSAQKNPTAFYLCASSSRTGLSYEQYFGPGTRLTVT.

The CDR3 DNA follows: TGTGCCAGCAGCGCTGGTGGGTATGAGCAGTTCTTC. Translation gives CASSAGGYEQFF. This chain connects TRBV7-6 to TRBJ2-1; no definite D call. Trimming left V 5 bases short and J 8 bases short, with 10 bases between. In germline, CDR1 is SGHVS, CDR2 FNYEAQ. The CDR3 is 12 residues long.

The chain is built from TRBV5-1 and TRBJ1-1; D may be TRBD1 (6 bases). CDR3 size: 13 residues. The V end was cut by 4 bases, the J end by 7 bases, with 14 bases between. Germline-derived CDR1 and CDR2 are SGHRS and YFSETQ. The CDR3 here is CASSVAVDSEAFF. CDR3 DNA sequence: TGCGCCAGCAGCGTTGCTGTGGACAGTGAAGCTTTCTTT.

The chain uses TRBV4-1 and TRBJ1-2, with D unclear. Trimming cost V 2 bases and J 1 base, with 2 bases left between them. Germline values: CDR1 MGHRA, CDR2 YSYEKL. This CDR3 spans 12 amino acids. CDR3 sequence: CASSQNNYGYTF. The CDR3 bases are TGCGCCAGCAGCCAAAATAACTATGGCTACACCTTC.